Below, 26 T cell receptor beta chains from the same sample are listed, as sequenced in a study of blood T cell repertoires in COVID-19. TCRdb keeps only in-frame clones here, not all; method: immunoSEQ multiplex PCR. The table has about 180,000 clones, 70% to 90% seen once. The source material was peripheral blood. The origin of the receptors is a woman under 40 with acute or convalescent COVID-19.

This rearrangement joins TRBV30 to TRBJ1-3, with 7 nucleotides matching TRBD1. The CDR3 sequence is 14 residues long. Germline CDR1 is GTSNPN and CDR2 is SVGIG (reference sequence). Germline trimming cut 7 bases from V and 3 bases from J; bases unmatched to any gene: 9. Here the CDR3 reads CAYRVTGNGNTIYF. The CDR3 DNA follows: TGTGCCTATCGGGTGACAGGGAATGGAAACACCATATATTTT.

This CDR3 reads CASSPGTGVINTEAFF. CDR3 bases: TGTGCCAGCAGCCCCGGGACAGGGGTCATAAACACTGAAGCTTTCTTT. The V call is TRBV5-4, the J call TRBJ1-1, with 10 positions matching TRBD1. CDR3 size: 16 residues. Germline CDR1 is SGHNT and CDR2 is YYREEE (reference sequence). V was clipped by 4 bases and J by 2 bases; unmatched bases: 8.

The chain couples TRBV29-1 to TRBJ2-3, with 8 positions matching TRBD2. The CDR3 has 14 amino acids. Trimming at V came to 4 bases and at J to 4 bases, leaving 7 bases not matched to a gene. Germline values: CDR1 SQVTM, CDR2 ANQGSEA. Written as DNA, the CDR3 is TGCAGCGTTGGAGCGGGAGTCCAGTCAGATACGCAGTATTTT. This codes for CSVGAGVQSDTQYF.

The chain uses TRBV5-4 and TRBJ1-5; D gene unclear. The length of the CDR3 is 13 residues. Germline V gene lookup returns CDR1 SGHNT and CDR2 YYREEE (reference sequence). The germline V and J ends were trimmed by 4 bases and 4 bases, with 9 bases remaining between them. The CDR3 nucleotides are TGTGCCAGCAGCCCGGGTCTAAATCAGCCCCAGCATTTT. It encodes CASSPGLNQPQHF.

The rearrangement uses TRBV11-3 and TRBJ2-1; possibly TRBD2 for D (6 bases). The CDR3 covers 13 residues. V gave up 5 bases and J gave up 10 bases, with 15 bases separating them. From germline, CDR1 is SGHNT and CDR2 YENEEA. The CDR3 is CASSLNQAGEQFF. DNA for the CDR3: TGTGCCAGCAGCCTCAACCAGGCGGGGGAGCAGTTCTTC.

The gene calls are TRBV5-5 and TRBJ2-3, with TRBD2 matching 11 bases. Germline V CDR1 and CDR2: SGHKS, YYEKEE (reference sequence). The CDR3 length is 18 residues. V was pared by 0 bases and J by 7 bases, with 13 bases of the junction left unmatched. CDR3 sequence reads: CASSLVENSGRARNTQYF. Here the CDR3 DNA reads TGTGCCAGCAGCTTGGTCGAAAATAGCGGGAGGGCCCGAAATACGCAGTATTTT.

This clone was counted between two and nine times. The V call is TRBV9, the J call TRBJ2-4; TRBD1 matches at 10 bases. Germline V CDR1 and CDR2: SGDLS, YYNGEE. This CDR3 region has 15 residues. Trimming removed 0 bases from V and 7 bases from J; junction bases left unmatched: 4. This CDR3 is CASSVATGGSNIQYF. In DNA form, the CDR3 reads TGTGCCAGCAGCGTAGCGACAGGGGGCTCGAACATTCAGTACTTC.

V and J are TRBV7-2 and TRBJ1-3; D might be TRBD1 (5 bases). The CDR3 runs 14 residues. Per the germline V gene, CDR1 is SGHTA and CDR2 is FQGNSA. Trimming removed 5 bases at V and 4 bases at J, with 12 bases between. The CDR3 nucleotides read TGTGCCAGCAGCATCCAGGGAGGCGGAAACACCATATATTTT. Amino acid sequence: CASSIQGGGNTIYF.

The chain joins TRBV2 to TRBJ1-5, with D maybe TRBD1 (5 bases). The V end was cut by 8 bases, the J end by 6 bases, with 14 bases between. This CDR3 has 13 residues. CDR1 SNHLY and CDR2 FYNNEI come from the germline V gene. Written as DNA, the CDR3 is TGTGCCAGCCTCTCTGGGGGGTCTCAGCCCCAGCATTTT. Protein: CASLSGGSQPQHF.

The J gene is TRBJ2-5, the V gene TRBV29-1, with D possibly being TRBD1 (5 bases). Per germline, CDR1 SQVTM and CDR2 ANQGSEA. V lost 0 bases and J lost 4, with 12 bases in between. The CDR3 loop spans 14 amino acids. The DNA for the CDR3 is TGCAGCGTTGAAGATGTAGGGGCCTCAGAGACCCAGTACTTC. As protein: CSVEDVGASETQYF.

This chain uses TRBV7-2 with TRBJ2-1, with 9 positions matching TRBD2. The CDR3 is 14 residues long. Trimming cost V 3 bases and J 7 bases; bases outside gene matches: 4. Per the germline V gene, CDR1 is SGHTA and CDR2 is FQGNSA. DNA of the CDR3: TGTGCCAGCAGCTTTATGACTAGCGGTAATGAGCAGTTCTTC. Protein: CASSFMTSGNEQFF.

This clone was seen a single time. The rearrangement links TRBV27 to TRBJ2-1; TRBD1 is a possible D gene (7 bases). V was pared by 1 base and J by 8 bases, with 12 bases between. Germline-derived CDR1 and CDR2 are MNHEY and SMNVEV (reference sequence). The CDR3 is 14 residues long. In DNA, the CDR3 is TGTGCCAGCAGTTTATACCCCAGGGGGGATGAGCAGTTCTTC. This gives the protein CASSLYPRGDEQFF.

The chain joins TRBV28 to TRBJ1-1; TRBD1 might be the D (6 bases). Trimming took 3 bases from V and 7 from J, leaving 9 bases between them. The CDR3 is 12 amino acids. Germline V lookup: CDR1 MDHEN, CDR2 SYDVKM. The CDR3 bases are TGTGCCAGCAGTTTTGACAGGTTTGAAGCTTTCTTT. This sequence encodes CASSFDRFEAFF.

The chain employs TRBV7-2 and TRBJ1-2, with TRBD1 identical over 8 bases. Per germline, CDR1 SGHTA and CDR2 FQGNSA. V lost 1 base, J lost 6 bases, and 7 bases stayed unmatched. The CDR3 runs 15 residues. The CDR3 DNA reads TGTGCCAGCAGCTTAGTGATCCGGACAGGGCATGGCTACACCTTC. Encoded protein: CASSLVIRTGHGYTF.

CDR3 nucleotide sequence: TGTGCCACCAGTCAAAGACAGGATTATGGCTACACCTTC. The encoded protein is CATSQRQDYGYTF. The V gene is TRBV24-1, the J gene TRBJ1-2, with D possibly TRBD1 on 6 matching bases. The germline V gene has CDR1 KGHDR and CDR2 SFDVKD. The V end lost 6 bases, the J end lost 5 bases, and 12 bases lay between the germline ends. This CDR3 is 13 amino acids long.

Concerning this clone itself: The same CDR3 is also encoded by other DNA sequences in this sample. The genes are TRBV5-6 and TRBJ2-1, with D perhaps matching TRBD1 (5 bases). V lost 0 bases to trimming and J lost 0 bases, with 7 bases between them. Germline V gene sequence: CDR1 SGHDT, CDR2 YYEEEE. The CDR3 extends over 15 amino acids. CDR3 nucleotides: TGTGCCAGCAGCTTGGGGGGCAGCTCCTACAATGAGCAGTTCTTC. It codes for CASSLGGSSYNEQFF.

V is TRBV21-1 and J is TRBJ2-7; the DNA was not compared with TRBD2, the D call given in the table. TRBV21-1 is a pseudogene. The CDR3 covers 14 residues. The CDR3 nucleotides are TGTGCCAGCAGCAAAAGCCCTGTGGCGGACGAGCAGTACTTC. As protein: CASSKSPVADEQYF.

The J gene is TRBJ2-1, the V gene TRBV6-2 or TRBV6-3; TRBD2 matches at 8 bases. Germline V gene lookup returns CDR1 MNHEY and CDR2 SVGEGT. This CDR3 is built from 15 residues. J gave up 6 bases and V 5 bases, and 9 bases lay outside the gene matches. The CDR3 bases are TGTGCCAGCAGTCTCTTACTAGCGGCCTCCAATGAGCAGTTCTTC. It translates to CASSLLLAASNEQFF.

The rearrangement links TRBV5-6 to TRBJ2-2; D perhaps matches TRBD1 (5 bases). The V gene's germline CDR1 is SGHDT and CDR2 YYEEEE. V shed 2 bases and J shed 2 bases, with 10 bases lying between them. CDR3 size: 15 residues. The CDR3 protein is CASSLVGHNTGELFF. CDR3 nucleotides: TGTGCCAGCAGCTTAGTCGGACACAACACCGGGGAGCTGTTTTTT.

V is TRBV6-5 and J is TRBJ1-1, with D uncertain. From germline, CDR1 is MNHEY and CDR2 SVGAGI. V was clipped by 0 bases and J by 9 bases, with 8 bases between them. CDR3 size: 12 residues. The CDR3 DNA is TGTGCCAGCAGTTACTCGGGCAGGAAAGCTTTCTTT. It codes for CASSYSGRKAFF.

As concerns this clone: Other DNA sequences in the sample encode the same CDR3. This chain joins TRBV9 and TRBJ1-4; D not certain. Trimming removed 1 base at V and 5 bases at J, with 9 bases between. Germline CDR1 SGDLS, CDR2 YYNGEE. This CDR3 comprises 14 residues. The CDR3 DNA reads TGTGCCAGCAGCGTACAGGCATCGAATGAAAAACTGTTTTTT. Residues: CASSVQASNEKLFF.

This chain uses TRBV6-5 with TRBJ2-7, with a possible D match to TRBD1 (5 bases). There are 13 residues in the CDR3. V was clipped by 4 bases and J by 3 bases, with 10 bases between them. CDR1 is MNHEY, CDR2 SVGAGI, per germline. The CDR3 DNA is TGTGCCAGCAGTTCCGGACAAGTCTACGAGCAGTACTTC. Protein sequence: CASSSGQVYEQYF.

A single count supports this clone. This chain uses TRBV7-9 with TRBJ2-2; 10 nucleotides line up with TRBD2. Germline assignment: CDR1 SEHNR and CDR2 FQNEAQ (reference sequence). The CDR3 spans 15 residues. With 4 bases clipped from V and 10 bases from J, the junction kept 9 bases outside the gene matches. The DNA for the CDR3 is TGTGCCAGCAGCTACCTACTAGCGGGATCGTCGGAGCTGTTTTTT. This encodes CASSYLLAGSSELFF.

V gene TRBV2 combines with J gene TRBJ2-3; D is perhaps TRBD2 (5 bases). This CDR3 contains 10 residues. V gave up 8 bases and J gave up 10 bases, with 10 bases separating them. Germline CDR1 reads SNHLY; CDR2 reads FYNNEI. As DNA, the CDR3 is TGTGCCAGCCTAGCAGCCTCGCAGTATTTT. Its translation: CASLAASQYF.

This clone was observed a few times. The genes are TRBV28 and TRBJ2-5; D is unclear. V was pared by 5 bases and J by 6 bases, with 7 bases between. The CDR3 covers 11 residues. The germline V gene encodes CDR1 MDHEN and CDR2 SYDVKM. CDR3 loop: CASSRVKTQYF. For the CDR3, the DNA is TGTGCCAGCAGTAGAGTGAAGACCCAGTACTTC.

This chain links TRBV20-1 with TRBJ1-4, with D possibly being TRBD1 (5 bases). CDR1 DFQATT and CDR2 SNEGSKA come from the germline V gene (reference sequence). CDR3 length equals 12 residues. Trimming stripped 3 bases from V and 8 bases from J, with 10 bases between. The CDR3 bases are TGCAGTGCTAGTTCAGGGCAAGAAAAACTGTTTTTT. Translating gives CSASSGQEKLFF.